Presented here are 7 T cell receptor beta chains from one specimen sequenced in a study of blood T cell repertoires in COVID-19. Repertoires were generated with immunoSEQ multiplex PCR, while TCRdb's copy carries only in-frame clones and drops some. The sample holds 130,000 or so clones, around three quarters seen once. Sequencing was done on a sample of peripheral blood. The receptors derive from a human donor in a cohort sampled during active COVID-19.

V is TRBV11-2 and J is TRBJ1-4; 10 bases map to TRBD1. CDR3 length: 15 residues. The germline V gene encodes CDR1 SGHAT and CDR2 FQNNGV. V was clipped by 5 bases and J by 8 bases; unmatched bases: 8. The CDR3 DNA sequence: TGTGCCAGCAGCCCGATGACAGGGGGCGACGAAAAACTGTTTTTT. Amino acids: CASSPMTGGDEKLFF.

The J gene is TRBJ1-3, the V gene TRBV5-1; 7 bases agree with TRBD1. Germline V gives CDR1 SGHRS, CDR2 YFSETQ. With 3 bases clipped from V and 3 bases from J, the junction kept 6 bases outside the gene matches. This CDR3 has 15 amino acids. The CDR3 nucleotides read TGCGCCAGCAGCTCATCAGGGGGAGGTGGAAACACCATATATTTT. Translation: CASSSSGGGGNTIYF.

Here the CDR3 reads CASSPVAEGTKAYTF. Here the CDR3 DNA reads TGTGCCAGCAGTCCTGTGGCCGAAGGGACAAAAGCCTACACCTTC. This rearrangement joins TRBV6-5 to TRBJ1-2, with D perhaps matching TRBD1 (6 bases). Looked up from germline, CDR1 is MNHEY and CDR2 is SVGAGI. CDR3 length: 15 residues. V was clipped by 5 bases and J by 10 bases, with 23 bases between them.

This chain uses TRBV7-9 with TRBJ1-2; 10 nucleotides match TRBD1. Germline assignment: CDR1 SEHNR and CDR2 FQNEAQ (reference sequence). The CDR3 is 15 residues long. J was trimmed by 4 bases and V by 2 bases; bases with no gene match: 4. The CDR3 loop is CASSLSDRGLYGYTF. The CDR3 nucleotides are TGTGCCAGCAGCTTAAGCGACAGGGGGCTCTATGGCTACACCTTC.

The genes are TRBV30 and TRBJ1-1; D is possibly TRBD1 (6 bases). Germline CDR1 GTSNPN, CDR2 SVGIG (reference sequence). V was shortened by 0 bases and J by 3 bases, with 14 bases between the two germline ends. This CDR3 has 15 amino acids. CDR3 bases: TGTGCCTGGAGTGTACGGGACACGTGGGACACTGAAGCTTTCTTT. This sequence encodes CAWSVRDTWDTEAFF.

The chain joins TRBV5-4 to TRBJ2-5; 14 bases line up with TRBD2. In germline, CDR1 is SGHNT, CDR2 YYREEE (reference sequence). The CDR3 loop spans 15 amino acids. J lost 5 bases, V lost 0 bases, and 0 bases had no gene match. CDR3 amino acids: CASSLGTSGGETQYF. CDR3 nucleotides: TGTGCCAGCAGCTTGGGGACTAGCGGGGGGGAGACCCAGTACTTC. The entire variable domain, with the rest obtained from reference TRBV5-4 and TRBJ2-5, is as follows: ETGVTQSPTHLIKTRGQQVTLRCSSQSGHNTVSWYQQALGQGPQFIFQYYREEENGRGNFPPRFSGLQFPNYSSELNVNALELDDSALYLCASSLGTSGGETQYFGPGTRLLVL.

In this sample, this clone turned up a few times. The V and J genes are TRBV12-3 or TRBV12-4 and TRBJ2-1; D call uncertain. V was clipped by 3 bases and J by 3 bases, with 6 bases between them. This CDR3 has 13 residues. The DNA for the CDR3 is TGTGCCAGCAGTTTTCAGGACTACAATGAGCAGTTCTTC. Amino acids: CASSFQDYNEQFF.